This T cell receptor beta chain was profiled in a study of T-cell memory formation after mild COVID-19. Study details: TCR clusters largely stayed donor specific. General observations from the study: The study detected some responding clones in pre-infection memory, suggesting cross-reactive memory joined.

The table lists this clonotype with a few counts. Antigen specificity is unknown. TCRdb passed the 5' RACE reads through MiXCR, listing each CDR3 protein once. Of around 130,000 distinct CDR3 sequences in the sample, 13% to 15% are singletons; the top ten hold around 28%. This receptor was taken from an adult woman who had mild COVID-19 (a few samples of this study predate the infection). Cell type and time point are not known. The sample was PBMCs or a T cell subset sorted from them (not recorded which).

DNA of the CDR3: TGCAGTGCTAGAGATGGCCACGGGGAAGAGACCCAGTACTTC. The encoded protein is CSARDGHGEETQYF. The chain couples TRBV20-1 to TRBJ2-5, with D possibly being TRBD2 (5 bases). V lost 0 bases and J lost 3, with 11 bases in between. CDR3 length: 14 residues. The germline V gene has CDR1 DFQATT and CDR2 SNEGSKA (reference sequence).